This TCR beta chain stems from a study of identical twins. TCRdb reprocessed the 5' RACE reads via MiXCR and lists one record per CDR3 protein. The table records about 530,000 distinct CDR3 sequences, approximately 20% of them present only once. With V trimmed by 5 bases and J by 1 base, 3 bases remained unmatched. This CDR3 contains 15 residues. Germline assignment: CDR1 MNHNS and CDR2 SASEGT. The data also belong to a second study, concerning yellow fever vaccine responses in identical twins.

The gene calls are TRBV6-1 and TRBJ2-4, with 9 nucleotides matching TRBD2. This sequence originates from a woman between 18 and 29 years old in good health. The specimen sequenced was CD4+ T cells sorted from blood. The CDR3 is CASSPGLAAKNIQYF. The CDR3 nucleotides are TGTGCCAGCAGTCCAGGACTAGCGGCCAAAAACATTCAGTACTTC.